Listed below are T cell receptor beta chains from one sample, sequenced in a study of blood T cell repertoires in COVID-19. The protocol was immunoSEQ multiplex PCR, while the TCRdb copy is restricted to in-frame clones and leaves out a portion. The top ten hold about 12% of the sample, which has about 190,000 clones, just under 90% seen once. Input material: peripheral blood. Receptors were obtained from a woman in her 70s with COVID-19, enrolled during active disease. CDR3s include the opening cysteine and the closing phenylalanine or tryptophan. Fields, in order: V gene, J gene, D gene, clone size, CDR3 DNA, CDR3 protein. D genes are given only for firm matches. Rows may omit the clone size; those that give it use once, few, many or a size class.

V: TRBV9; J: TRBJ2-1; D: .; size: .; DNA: TGTGCCAGCACACGGGACTCCCCTTCCTACAATGAGCAGTTCTTC; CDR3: CASTRDSPSYNEQFF
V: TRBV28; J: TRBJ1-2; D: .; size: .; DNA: TGTGCCAGCAGCCGGGGGGATGACGATGGCTACACCTTC; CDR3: CASSRGDDDGYTF
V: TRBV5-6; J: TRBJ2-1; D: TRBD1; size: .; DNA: TGTGCCAGCTTCAGGCCGGGACAGGGGTCTAATGAGCAGTTCTTC; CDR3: CASFRPGQGSNEQFF
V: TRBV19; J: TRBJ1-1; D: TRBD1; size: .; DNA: TGTGCCAGTAGTCTACACAGGGGCGAAGCTTTCTTT; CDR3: CASSLHRGEAFF
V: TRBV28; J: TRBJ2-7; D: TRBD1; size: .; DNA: TGTGCCAGCACCCTTCAAGGGACAGGGGTCGAGCAGTACTTC; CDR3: CASTLQGTGVEQYF
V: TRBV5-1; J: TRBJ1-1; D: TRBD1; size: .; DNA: TGCGCCAGCAGCTTCCCAGACAGGGGCTCTGAAGCTTTCTTT; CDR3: CASSFPDRGSEAFF
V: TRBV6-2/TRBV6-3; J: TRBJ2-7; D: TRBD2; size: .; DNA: TGTGCCAGCAGTTACCCACCACTAGCGGGAGGGCCTTACGAGCAGTACTTC; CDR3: CASSYPPLAGGPYEQYF
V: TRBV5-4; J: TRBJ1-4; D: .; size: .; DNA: TGTGCCACTACAGGCTCTGGGGGGGGAAAACTGTTTTTT; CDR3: CATTGSGGGKLFF
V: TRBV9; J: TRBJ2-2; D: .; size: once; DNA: TGTGCCAGCAGCCCTCGACTAGAAATAACCGGGGAGCTGTTTTTT; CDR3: CASSPRLEITGELFF
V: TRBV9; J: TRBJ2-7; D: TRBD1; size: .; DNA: TGTGCCAGCAGCGTAGAGGGGGCAGGGTACTACGAGCAGTACTTC; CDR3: CASSVEGAGYYEQYF
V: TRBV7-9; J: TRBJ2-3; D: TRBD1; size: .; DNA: TGTGCCAGCAGCTTATACGGACAGGGCACAGATACGCAGTATTTT; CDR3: CASSLYGQGTDTQYF
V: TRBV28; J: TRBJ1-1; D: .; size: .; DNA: TGTGCCAGCAGTTTACGTTCAGGGCGCGGGGACACTGAAGCTTTCTTT; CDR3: CASSLRSGRGDTEAFF
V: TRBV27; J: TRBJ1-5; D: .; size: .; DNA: TGTGCCAGCAGAAAAGGGACATATAGCAATCAGCCCCAGCATTTT; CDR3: CASRKGTYSNQPQHF
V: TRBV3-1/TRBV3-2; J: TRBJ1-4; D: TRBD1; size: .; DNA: TGTGCCAGCAGCCCAACTGGGACAGGGGTCGGTGAAAAACTGTTTTTT; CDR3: CASSPTGTGVGEKLFF
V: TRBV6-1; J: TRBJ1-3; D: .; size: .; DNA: TGTGCCAGCAGTGAACTGGGGGCGGCTGGAAACACCATATATTTT; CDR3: CASSELGAAGNTIYF
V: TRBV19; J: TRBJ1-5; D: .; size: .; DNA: TGTGCCAGTAGTATGGACCGGGGTGCGAATCAGCCCCAGCATTTT; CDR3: CASSMDRGANQPQHF
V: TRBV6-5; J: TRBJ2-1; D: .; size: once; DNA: TGTGCCAGCAGCCTATTTCACAGCTCCTACAATGAGCAGTTCTTC; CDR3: CASSLFHSSYNEQFF